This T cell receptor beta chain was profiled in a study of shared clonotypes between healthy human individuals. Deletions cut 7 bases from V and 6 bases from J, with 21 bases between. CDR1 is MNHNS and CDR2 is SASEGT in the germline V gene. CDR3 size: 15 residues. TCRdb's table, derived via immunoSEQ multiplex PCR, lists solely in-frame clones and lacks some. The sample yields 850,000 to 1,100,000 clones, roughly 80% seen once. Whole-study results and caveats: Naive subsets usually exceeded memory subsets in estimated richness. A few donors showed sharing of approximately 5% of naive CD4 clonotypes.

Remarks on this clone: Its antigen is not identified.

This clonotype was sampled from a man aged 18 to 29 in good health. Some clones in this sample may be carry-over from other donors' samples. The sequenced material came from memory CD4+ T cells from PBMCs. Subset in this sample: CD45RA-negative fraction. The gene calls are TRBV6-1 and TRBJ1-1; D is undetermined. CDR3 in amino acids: CASIREPGGFAEAFF. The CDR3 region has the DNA TGTGCCAGCATCAGAGAACCTGGTGGTTTCGCTGAAGCTTTCTTT.